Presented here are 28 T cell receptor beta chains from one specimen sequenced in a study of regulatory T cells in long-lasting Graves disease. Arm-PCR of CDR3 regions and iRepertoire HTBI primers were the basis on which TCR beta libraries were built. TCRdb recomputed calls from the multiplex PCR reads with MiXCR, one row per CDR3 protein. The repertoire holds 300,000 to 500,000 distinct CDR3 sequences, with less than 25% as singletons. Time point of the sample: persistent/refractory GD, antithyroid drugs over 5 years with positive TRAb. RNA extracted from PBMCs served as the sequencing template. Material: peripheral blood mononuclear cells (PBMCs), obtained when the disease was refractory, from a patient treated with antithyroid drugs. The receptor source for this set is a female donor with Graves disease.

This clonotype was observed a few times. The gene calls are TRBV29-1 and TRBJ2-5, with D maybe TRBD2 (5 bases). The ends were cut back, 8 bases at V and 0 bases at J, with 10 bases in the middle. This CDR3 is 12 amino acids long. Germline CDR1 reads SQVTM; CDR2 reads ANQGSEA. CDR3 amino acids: CSLGEDQETQYF. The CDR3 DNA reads TGCAGCTTGGGAGAGGACCAAGAGACCCAGTACTTC.

DNA for the CDR3: TGCGCCAGCAGCTTGGAGGATCAAGAGACCCAGTACTTC. Its translation: CASSLEDQETQYF. The chain is built from TRBV5-1 and TRBJ2-5; no reliable D call. The CDR3 is 13 amino acids. V was pared by 0 bases and J by 2 bases, with 5 bases between. Germline V gives CDR1 SGHRS, CDR2 YFSETQ.

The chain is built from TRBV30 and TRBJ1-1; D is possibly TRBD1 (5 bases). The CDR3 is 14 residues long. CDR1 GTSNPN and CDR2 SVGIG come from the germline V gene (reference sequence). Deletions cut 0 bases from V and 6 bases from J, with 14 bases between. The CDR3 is CAWSVWQGSSEAFF. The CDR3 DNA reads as TGTGCCTGGAGTGTATGGCAGGGAAGTTCTGAAGCTTTCTTT.

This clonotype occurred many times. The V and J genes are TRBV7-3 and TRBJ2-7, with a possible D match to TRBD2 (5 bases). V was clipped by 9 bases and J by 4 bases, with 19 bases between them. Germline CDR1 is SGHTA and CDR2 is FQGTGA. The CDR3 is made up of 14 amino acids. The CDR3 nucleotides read TGTGCCAGTGAAGTACATGAGAGGACTTACGAGCAGTACTTC. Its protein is CASEVHERTYEQYF.

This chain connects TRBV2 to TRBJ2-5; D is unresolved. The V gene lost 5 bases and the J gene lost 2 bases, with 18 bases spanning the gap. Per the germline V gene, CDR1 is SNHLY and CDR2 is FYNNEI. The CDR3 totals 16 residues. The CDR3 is CASSRPEDASQETQYF. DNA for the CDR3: TGTGCCAGCAGTAGACCCGAGGACGCGAGTCAAGAGACCCAGTACTTC. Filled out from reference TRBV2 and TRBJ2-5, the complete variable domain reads EPEVTQTPSHQVTQMGQEVILRCVPISNHLYFYWYRQILGQKVEFLVSFYNNEISEKSEIFDDQFSVERPDGSNFTLKIRSTKLEDSAMYFCASSRPEDASQETQYFGPGTRLLVL.

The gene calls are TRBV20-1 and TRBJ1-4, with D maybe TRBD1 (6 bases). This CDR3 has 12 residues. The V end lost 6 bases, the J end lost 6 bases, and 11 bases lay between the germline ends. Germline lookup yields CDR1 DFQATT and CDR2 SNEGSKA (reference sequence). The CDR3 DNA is TGCAGTGCGCCTCGGACAGATGAAAAACTGTTTTTT. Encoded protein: CSAPRTDEKLFF.

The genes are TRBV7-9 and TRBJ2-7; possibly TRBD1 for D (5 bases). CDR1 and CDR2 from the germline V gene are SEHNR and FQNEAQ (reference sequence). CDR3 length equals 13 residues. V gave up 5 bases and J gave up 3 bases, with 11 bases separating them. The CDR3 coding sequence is TGTGCCAGCAGCCCCCCAGGGTTCTACGAGCAGTACTTC. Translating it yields CASSPPGFYEQYF.

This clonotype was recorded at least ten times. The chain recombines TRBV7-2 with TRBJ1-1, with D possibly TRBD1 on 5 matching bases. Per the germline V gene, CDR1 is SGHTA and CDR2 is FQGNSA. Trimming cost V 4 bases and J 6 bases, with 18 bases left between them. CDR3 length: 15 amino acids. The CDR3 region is CASSSGLGRVAEAFF. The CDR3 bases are TGTGCCAGCAGCTCGGGCCTCGGCAGGGTGGCTGAAGCTTTCTTT.

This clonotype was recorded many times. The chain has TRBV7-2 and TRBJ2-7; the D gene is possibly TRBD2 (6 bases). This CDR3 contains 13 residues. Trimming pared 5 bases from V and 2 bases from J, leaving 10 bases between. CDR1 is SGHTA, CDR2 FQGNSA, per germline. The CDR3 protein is CASSPAGPYEQYF. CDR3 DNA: TGTGCCAGCAGCCCCGCGGGACCCTACGAGCAGTACTTC.

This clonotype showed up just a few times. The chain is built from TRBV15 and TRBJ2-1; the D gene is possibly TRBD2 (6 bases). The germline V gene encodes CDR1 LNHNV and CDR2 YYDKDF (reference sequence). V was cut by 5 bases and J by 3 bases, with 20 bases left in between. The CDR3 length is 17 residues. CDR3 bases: TGTGCCACCAGCCAAGAGCCAGGCGGGGCCAGCTACAATGAGCAGTTCTTC. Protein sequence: CATSQEPGGASYNEQFF.

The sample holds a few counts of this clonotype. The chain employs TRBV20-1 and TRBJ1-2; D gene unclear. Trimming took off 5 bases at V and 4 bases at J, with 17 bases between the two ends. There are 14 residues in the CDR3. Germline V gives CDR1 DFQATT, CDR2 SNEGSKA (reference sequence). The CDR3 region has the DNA TGCAGTGCTGGATCCCCGGGAGGTGGCTATGGCTACACCTTC. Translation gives CSAGSPGGGYGYTF.

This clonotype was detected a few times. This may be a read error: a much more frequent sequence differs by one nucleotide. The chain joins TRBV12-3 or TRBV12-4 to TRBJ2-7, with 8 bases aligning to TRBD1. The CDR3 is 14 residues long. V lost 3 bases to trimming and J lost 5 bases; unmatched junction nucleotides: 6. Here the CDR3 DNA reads TGTGCCAGCAGTTTCGGGCAGGGGGCCCACGAGCAGTACTTC. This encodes CASSFGQGAHEQYF.

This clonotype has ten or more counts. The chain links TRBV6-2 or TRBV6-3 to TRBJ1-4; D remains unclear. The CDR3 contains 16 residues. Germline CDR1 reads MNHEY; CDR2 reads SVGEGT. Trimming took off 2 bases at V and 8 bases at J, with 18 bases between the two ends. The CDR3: CASSYAQEAKKEKLFF. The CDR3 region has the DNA TGTGCCAGCAGTTACGCCCAGGAGGCTAAGAAGGAAAAACTGTTTTTT.

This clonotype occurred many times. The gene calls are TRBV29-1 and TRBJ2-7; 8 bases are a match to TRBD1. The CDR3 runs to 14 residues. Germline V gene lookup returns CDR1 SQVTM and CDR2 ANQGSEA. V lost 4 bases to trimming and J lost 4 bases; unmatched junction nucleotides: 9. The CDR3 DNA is TGCAGCGTTGGTGGACAGGGTGGTTTTTACGAGCAGTACTTC. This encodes CSVGGQGGFYEQYF.

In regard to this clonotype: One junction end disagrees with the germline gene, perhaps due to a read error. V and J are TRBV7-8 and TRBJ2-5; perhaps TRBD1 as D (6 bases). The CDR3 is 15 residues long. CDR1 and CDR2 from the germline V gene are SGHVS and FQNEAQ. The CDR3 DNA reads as TGTGCTAGCAGCTTGGGAACAGGGTTAGGGGAGACCCAGTACTTC. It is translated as CASSLGTGLGETQYF.

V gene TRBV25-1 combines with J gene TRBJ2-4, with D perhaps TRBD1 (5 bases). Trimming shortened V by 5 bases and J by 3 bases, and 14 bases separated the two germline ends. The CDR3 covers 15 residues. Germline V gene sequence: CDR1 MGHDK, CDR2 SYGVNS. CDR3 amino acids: CASSTRGNGKNIQYF. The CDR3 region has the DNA TGTGCCAGCAGTACAAGGGGAAACGGCAAAAACATTCAGTACTTC.

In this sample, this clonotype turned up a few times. In DNA form, the CDR3 reads TGTGCCAGTAGTGCAGGGACGGGGACAAATGGCTACACCTTC. Amino acid sequence: CASSAGTGTNGYTF. The rearrangement uses TRBV19 and TRBJ1-2, with a weak D call TRBD1 (6 bases). V lost 5 bases and J 6 bases, leaving 16 bases between the germline ends. The CDR3 spans 14 residues. CDR1 LNHDA and CDR2 SQIVND come from the germline V gene (reference sequence).

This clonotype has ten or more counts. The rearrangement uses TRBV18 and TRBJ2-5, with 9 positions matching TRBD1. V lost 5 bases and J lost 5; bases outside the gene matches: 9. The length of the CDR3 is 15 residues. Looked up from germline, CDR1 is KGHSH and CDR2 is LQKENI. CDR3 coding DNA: TGTGCCAGCTCATCCACAGGGGGCGCAGGGGAGACCCAGTACTTC. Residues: CASSSTGGAGETQYF.

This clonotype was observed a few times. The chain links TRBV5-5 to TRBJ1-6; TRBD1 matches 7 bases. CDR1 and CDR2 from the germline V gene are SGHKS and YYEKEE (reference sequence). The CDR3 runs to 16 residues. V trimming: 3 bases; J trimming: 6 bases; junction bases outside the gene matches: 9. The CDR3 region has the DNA TGTGCCAGCAGCTCGTTACAGGGGACGGTTAATTCACCCCTCCACTTT. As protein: CASSSLQGTVNSPLHF.

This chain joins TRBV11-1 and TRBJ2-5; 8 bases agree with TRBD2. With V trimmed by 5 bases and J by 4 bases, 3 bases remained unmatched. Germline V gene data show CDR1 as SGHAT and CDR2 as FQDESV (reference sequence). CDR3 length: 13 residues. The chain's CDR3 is CASSQGLVETQYF. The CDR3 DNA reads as TGTGCCAGCAGCCAGGGACTAGTAGAGACCCAGTACTTC.

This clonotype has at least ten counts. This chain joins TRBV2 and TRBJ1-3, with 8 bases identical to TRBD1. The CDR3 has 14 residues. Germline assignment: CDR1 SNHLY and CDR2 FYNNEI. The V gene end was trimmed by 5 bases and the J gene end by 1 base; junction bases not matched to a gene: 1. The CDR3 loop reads CASSWTGSGNTIYF. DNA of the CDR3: TGTGCCAGCAGTTGGACAGGGTCTGGAAACACCATATATTTT.

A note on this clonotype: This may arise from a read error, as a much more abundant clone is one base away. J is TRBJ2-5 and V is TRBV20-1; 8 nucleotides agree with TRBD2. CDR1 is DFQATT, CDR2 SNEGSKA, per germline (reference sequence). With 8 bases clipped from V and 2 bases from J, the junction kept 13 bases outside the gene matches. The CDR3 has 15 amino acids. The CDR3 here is CSTHGGVAGQETQYF. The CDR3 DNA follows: TGCAGTACTCACGGTGGGGTAGCGGGACAAGAGACCCAGTACTTC.

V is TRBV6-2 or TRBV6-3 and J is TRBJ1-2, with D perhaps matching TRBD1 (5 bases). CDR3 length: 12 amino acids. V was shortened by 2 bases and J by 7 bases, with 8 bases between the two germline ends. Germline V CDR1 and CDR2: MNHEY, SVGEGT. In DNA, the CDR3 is TGTGCCAGCAGTTACCCGGGGCCTGGCTACACCTTC. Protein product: CASSYPGPGYTF.

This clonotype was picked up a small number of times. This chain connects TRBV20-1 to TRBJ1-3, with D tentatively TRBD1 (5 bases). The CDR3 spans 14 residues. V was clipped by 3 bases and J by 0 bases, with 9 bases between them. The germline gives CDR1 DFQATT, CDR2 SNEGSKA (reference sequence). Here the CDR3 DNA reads TGCAGTGCTAGCAAGGACAACTCTGGAAACACCATATATTTT. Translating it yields CSASKDNSGNTIYF.

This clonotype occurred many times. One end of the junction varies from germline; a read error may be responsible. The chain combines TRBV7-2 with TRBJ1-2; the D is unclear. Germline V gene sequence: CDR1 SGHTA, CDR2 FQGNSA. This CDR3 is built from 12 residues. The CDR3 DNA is TGTGCCAGCAGCTTAGTTTTCGGTCGGCTGACATTC. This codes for CASSLVFGRLTF. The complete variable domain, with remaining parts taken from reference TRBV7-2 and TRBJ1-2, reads GAGVSQSPSNKVTEKGKDVELRCDPISGHTALYWYRQSLGQGLEFLIYFQGNSAPDKSGLPSDRFSAERTGGSVSTLTIQRTQQEDSAVYLCASSLVFGRLTFGSGTRLTVV.

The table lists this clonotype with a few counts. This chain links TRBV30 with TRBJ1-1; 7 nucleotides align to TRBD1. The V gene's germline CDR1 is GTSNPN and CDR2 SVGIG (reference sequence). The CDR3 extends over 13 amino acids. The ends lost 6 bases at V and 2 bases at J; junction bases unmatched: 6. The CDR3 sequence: CACRTGPNTEAFF. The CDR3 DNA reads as TGTGCCTGCAGGACAGGACCTAACACTGAAGCTTTCTTT.

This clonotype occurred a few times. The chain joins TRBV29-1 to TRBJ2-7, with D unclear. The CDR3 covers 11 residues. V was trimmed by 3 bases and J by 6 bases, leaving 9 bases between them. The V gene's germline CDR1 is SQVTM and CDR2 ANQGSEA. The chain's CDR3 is CSVDSLGEQYF. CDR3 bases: TGCAGCGTTGATTCACTCGGCGAGCAGTACTTC.

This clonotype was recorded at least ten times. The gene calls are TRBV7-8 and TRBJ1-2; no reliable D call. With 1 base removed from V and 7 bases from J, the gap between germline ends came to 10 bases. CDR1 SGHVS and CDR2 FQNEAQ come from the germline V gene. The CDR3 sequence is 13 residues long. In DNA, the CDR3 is TGTGCCAGCAGCTTAGGTCAGGCGGGTGGCTACACCTTC. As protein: CASSLGQAGGYTF.